One sample yielded the 5 T cell receptor beta chains listed below, sequenced in a study of T cell responses to AZD1222 COVID-19 vaccine. Assay: immunoSEQ multiplex PCR; the TCRdb copy retains only in-frame clones and omits some. The sample gives some 120,000 clones, 87% of which show up once; around 12% is in the top ten. Sequenced here: peripheral blood, sampled on day 0 of AZD1222 vaccination. The receptors were sampled from an adult in good health.

The chain combines TRBV6-2 or TRBV6-3 with TRBJ2-5; 7 bases match TRBD1. CDR1 is MNHEY and CDR2 is SVGEGT in the germline V gene. Trimming cost V 2 bases and J 2 bases; bases outside gene matches: 8. There are 16 residues in the CDR3. The CDR3 spells CASSYPGTDRQETQYF. CDR3 in DNA: TGTGCCAGCAGTTACCCCGGGACAGATAGACAAGAGACCCAGTACTTC.

The chain carries TRBV9 and TRBJ2-2, with 12 bases fitting TRBD2. The J segment lost 5 bases and the V segment lost 4 bases, leaving 6 bases of the junction unmatched. The CDR3 has 16 residues. Germline CDR1 reads SGDLS; CDR2 reads YYNGEE. Here the CDR3 reads CASSLGLAGLTGELFF. The CDR3 nucleotides read TGTGCCAGCAGCTTGGGACTAGCGGGTCTTACCGGGGAGCTGTTTTTT.

The chain couples TRBV20-1 to TRBJ2-7; TRBD2 is a possible D gene (5 bases). This CDR3 comprises 11 residues. Germline-derived CDR1 and CDR2 are DFQATT and SNEGSKA (reference sequence). The ends were cut back, 7 bases at V and 0 bases at J, with 7 bases in the middle. The CDR3 loop is CSEGSSYEQYF. The CDR3 region has the DNA TGCAGTGAAGGGAGCTCCTACGAGCAGTACTTC.

This chain uses TRBV2 with TRBJ1-6; TRBD1 might be the D (5 bases). This CDR3 comprises 14 residues. The V end was cut by 6 bases, the J end by 9 bases, with 15 bases between. Germline loops: CDR1 SNHLY, CDR2 FYNNEI. The CDR3: CASSPTVGSSPLHF. The CDR3 DNA reads as TGTGCCAGCAGCCCGACAGTTGGGAGTTCACCCCTCCACTTT.

This chain uses TRBV6-5 with TRBJ2-6, with 7 bases fitting TRBD2. CDR1 is MNHEY and CDR2 is SVGAGI in the germline V gene. V shed 2 bases and J 4 bases; nucleotides not matched to a gene: 5. The CDR3 contains 16 residues. The CDR3 region has the DNA TGTGCCAGCAGTTACCTCACTAGCGCCGGGGCCAACGTCCTGACTTTC. It specifies CASSYLTSAGANVLTF.